Presented here are 27 T cell receptor beta chains from one specimen sequenced in a study of blood T cells in healthy people across ages. Alongside a J-beta primer mix, a sample-barcoded 5' primer served in a second PCR lasting 7 to 11 cycles. TCRdb called the 5' RACE reads again in MiXCR, with one record for every CDR3 protein. In the table there are some 880,000 distinct CDR3 sequences, under 40% of which are singletons. The sequenced sample consisted of blood. These TCRs come from a man between 18 and 29 years old in good health.

J is TRBJ2-2 and V is TRBV12-3 or TRBV12-4, with D hard to call. Trimming took off 6 bases at V and 8 bases at J, with 13 bases between the two ends. The CDR3 covers 13 residues. The CDR3 DNA reads TGTGCCAGCAGAACCTTAACTTCAGGGGAGCTGTTTTTT. Its translation is CASRTLTSGELFF.

This clonotype came up a few times. This sequence joins TRBV6-5 and TRBJ2-1; tentatively, D is TRBD2 (6 bases). The CDR3 consists of 13 residues. CDR1 is MNHEY and CDR2 is SVGAGI in the germline V gene. V was pared by 2 bases and J by 6 bases, with 8 bases between. CDR3 DNA: TGTGCCAGCAGTTACGGGAGGCGCAATGAGCAGTTCTTC. Residues: CASSYGRRNEQFF.

This clonotype was seen a handful of times. This may arise from a read error, as a much more abundant clone is one base away. The rearrangement uses TRBV10-3 and TRBJ2-3; 10 nucleotides align to TRBD1. Looked up from germline, CDR1 is ENHRY and CDR2 is SYGVKD. The CDR3 sequence is 15 residues long. The CDR3 DNA sequence: TGTACCATCAGCCGGACAGGGGGTTTTACAGATACGCAGTATTTT. Residues: CTISRTGGFTDTQYF.

The genes are TRBV30 and TRBJ2-3; D is unclear. With 5 bases removed from V and 1 base from J, the gap between germline ends came to 4 bases. The CDR3 contains 11 residues. Germline lookup yields CDR1 GTSNPN and CDR2 SVGIG (reference sequence). The chain's CDR3 is CAWQRTDTQYF. For the CDR3, the DNA is TGTGCCTGGCAGCGCACAGATACGCAGTATTTT.

This clonotype has a handful of counts. The chain employs TRBV6-5 and TRBJ2-5, with 7 nucleotides matching TRBD1. V dropped 7 bases and J dropped 3; count of bases not matched to a gene: 5. The germline V gene encodes CDR1 MNHEY and CDR2 SVGAGI. CDR3 length: 13 amino acids. The CDR3 reads CASTGTEKETQYF. CDR3 in DNA: TGTGCCAGCACCGGGACAGAAAAAGAGACCCAGTACTTC.

This clonotype has more than one count but fewer than ten. The CDR3 sequence is CASSYDQGQPHNEQFF. CDR3 coding DNA: TGTGCCAGCAGTTACGATCAGGGACAACCTCACAATGAGCAGTTCTTC. The V call is TRBV6-2 or TRBV6-3, the J call TRBJ2-1; TRBD1 might be the D (6 bases). V gave up 2 bases and J gave up 5 bases, with 16 bases separating them. The CDR3 loop spans 16 amino acids. CDR1 is MNHEY, CDR2 SVGEGT, per germline.

V is TRBV5-4 and J is TRBJ2-1; 7 bases are shared with TRBD2. The germline gives CDR1 SGHNT, CDR2 YYREEE (reference sequence). The CDR3 spans 15 residues. With V trimmed by 3 bases and J by 6 bases, 9 bases remained unmatched. The CDR3 DNA follows: TGTGCCAGCAGCTCGGGGGGACGAACGGGCAATGAGCAGTTCTTC. Protein: CASSSGGRTGNEQFF.

This clonotype was seen repeatedly, ten times or more. The chain has TRBV7-2 and TRBJ2-7; 7 bases line up with TRBD1. This CDR3 is built from 13 residues. CDR1 SGHTA and CDR2 FQGNSA come from the germline V gene. Germline trimming cut 3 bases from V and 2 bases from J; bases unmatched to any gene: 1. The CDR3 spells CASSFGTAYEQYF. DNA of the CDR3: TGTGCCAGCAGCTTCGGGACAGCCTACGAGCAGTACTTC.

The rearrangement uses TRBV29-1 and TRBJ2-1; 12 bases match TRBD2. From germline, CDR1 is SQVTM and CDR2 ANQGSEA. The trim removed 0 bases at V and 4 bases at J, leaving 13 bases unmatched. This CDR3 has 19 amino acids. DNA of the CDR3: TGCAGCGTTGAAGACTGGGCTAGCGGGAGGGCCGAAAGATACAATGAGCAGTTCTTC. Protein: CSVEDWASGRAERYNEQFF.

In the case of this clonotype: The junction and the germline gene differ at one end; a read error may be behind it. The chain joins TRBV7-2 to TRBJ2-5, with a tentative D call TRBD2 (6 bases). The CDR3 covers 15 residues. Germline CDR1 reads SGHTA; CDR2 reads FQGNSA. The CDR3 reads CASSSTPGVVNEQYF. DNA of the CDR3: TGTGCCAGTAGCTCCACCCCGGGGGTTGTCAATGAGCAGTACTTC. The variable domain in full, completed from reference TRBV7-2 and TRBJ2-5, reads GAGVSQSPSNKVTEKGKDVELRCDPISGHTALYWYRQSLGQGLEFLIYFQGNSAPDKSGLPSDRFSAERTGGSVSTLTIQRTQQEDSAVYLCASSSTPGVVNEQYFGPGTRLLVL.

This rearrangement joins TRBV5-1 to TRBJ1-1, with D maybe TRBD1 (6 bases). Germline lookup yields CDR1 SGHRS and CDR2 YFSETQ. Trimming removed 3 bases at V and 1 base at J, with 10 bases between. The CDR3 covers 14 residues. CDR3 amino acids: CASSWTAANTEAFF. The CDR3 DNA sequence: TGCGCCAGCAGCTGGACAGCCGCGAACACTGAAGCTTTCTTT.

This clonotype was counted only a few times. The gene calls are TRBV20-1 and TRBJ1-2; the D gene is possibly TRBD1 (6 bases). With 0 bases removed from V and 8 bases from J, the gap between germline ends came to 13 bases. Germline V gene sequence: CDR1 DFQATT, CDR2 SNEGSKA (reference sequence). The CDR3 spans 13 residues. This CDR3 reads CSARDHRVGGYTF. The CDR3 nucleotides are TGCAGTGCTAGAGATCACAGGGTCGGGGGCTACACCTTC.

In its sample, this clonotype was seen many times. The chain is built from TRBV12-3 or TRBV12-4 and TRBJ1-2; D perhaps matches TRBD1 (6 bases). Deletions cut 7 bases from V and 5 bases from J, with 14 bases between. CDR3 length: 13 amino acids. The CDR3: CASTPDSPYGYTF. CDR3 DNA: TGTGCCAGCACCCCGGACAGCCCTTATGGCTACACCTTC.

The J gene is TRBJ1-4, the V gene TRBV12-3 or TRBV12-4; TRBD1 matches 7 bases. CDR3 length: 14 residues. J lost 16 bases, V lost 0 bases, and 11 bases had no gene match. The CDR3 protein is CASSLAQGGGGEFF. The CDR3 DNA sequence: TGTGCCAGCAGTTTAGCGCAAGGGGGAGGGGGCGAGTTTTTT.

The rearrangement uses TRBV5-1 and TRBJ2-7, with D perhaps matching TRBD2 (7 bases). From germline, CDR1 is SGHRS and CDR2 YFSETQ. V gave up 2 bases and J gave up 7 bases, with 13 bases separating them. CDR3 length equals 13 residues. CDR3 amino acids: CASSFPGGQEQYF. In DNA, the CDR3 is TGCGCCAGCAGCTTTCCGGGGGGCCAAGAGCAGTACTTC.

The J gene is TRBJ2-7, the V gene TRBV6-1; D remains ambiguous. The CDR3 totals 13 residues. Germline V gene sequence: CDR1 MNHNS, CDR2 SASEGT. Trimming took 3 bases from V and 3 from J, leaving 9 bases between them. The CDR3 protein is CASSDADGYEQYF. CDR3 sequence (DNA): TGTGCCAGCAGTGACGCGGACGGCTACGAGCAGTACTTC.

The chain carries TRBV20-1 and TRBJ2-3; the D is unclear. V was cut by 0 bases and J by 1 base, with 11 bases left in between. The CDR3 runs to 15 residues. Germline CDR1 and CDR2: DFQATT and SNEGSKA (reference sequence). CDR3 loop: CSARDLQDGTDTQYF. CDR3 bases: TGCAGTGCTAGAGATCTGCAAGACGGCACAGATACGCAGTATTTT.

In this sample, this clonotype turned up a few times. V usage is TRBV6-5 and J usage is TRBJ2-1, with D perhaps TRBD1 (5 bases). The J call is doubtful: the DNA matches TRBJ2-7 better. This CDR3 is 15 amino acids long. Germline V gives CDR1 MNHEY, CDR2 SVGAGI. This CDR3 reads CASSYSRVSYNEQYF. DNA of the CDR3: TGTGCCAGCAGTTACTCCAGGGTCTCCTACAATGAGCAGTACTTC.

This clonotype appeared a few times. This CDR3 is CASSHSWTRSNTGELFF. The CDR3 nucleotides read TGCGCCAGCAGCCATTCGTGGACTAGGTCGAACACCGGGGAGCTGTTTTTT. The chain carries TRBV4-1 and TRBJ2-2; TRBD2 matches at 7 bases. The germline gives CDR1 MGHRA, CDR2 YSYEKL. The CDR3 is made up of 17 amino acids. V shed 3 bases and J 0 bases; nucleotides not matched to a gene: 7.

This clonotype was seen a few times. V is TRBV5-1 and J is TRBJ2-3, with D possibly being TRBD1 (6 bases). Looked up from germline, CDR1 is SGHRS and CDR2 is YFSETQ. Deletions cut 4 bases from V and 1 base from J, with 10 bases between. The CDR3 has 14 residues. As DNA, the CDR3 is TGCGCCAGCAGCCGGTGGACAGGCACAGATACGCAGTATTTT. Its protein product is CASSRWTGTDTQYF. Based on the CDR3 plus reference TRBV5-1 and TRBJ2-3, the full variable domain is KAGVTQTPRYLIKTRGQQVTLSCSPISGHRSVSWYQQTPGQGLQFLFEYFSETQRNKGNFPGRFSGRQFSNSRSEMNVSTLELGDSALYLCASSRWTGTDTQYFGPGTRLTVL.

On this clonotype: This could be a read error, since a much larger clone is one nucleotide away. V usage is TRBV6-4 and J usage is TRBJ2-2, with a possible D match to TRBD2 (6 bases). Between the trimmed V and J ends, which lost 4 bases and 6 bases, there was a span of 9 bases. CDR1 and CDR2 from the germline V gene are MRHNA and SNTAGT. This CDR3 has 13 amino acids. The CDR3: CASSGREAGELFF. The DNA for the CDR3 is TGTGCCAGCAGTGGCAGGGAGGCCGGGGAGCTGTTTTTT.

Details on this clonotype: A read error may produce the germline difference seen at one junction end. The chain carries TRBV7-2 and TRBJ2-7; tentative D call: TRBD1 (5 bases). The CDR3 extends over 13 amino acids. Germline CDR1 is SGHTA and CDR2 is FQGNSA. CDR3 sequence: CAGSLGEFLEQYF. Written as DNA, the CDR3 is TGTGCCGGCAGCTTAGGGGAATTCCTTGAGCAGTACTTC.

This clonotype was picked up a small number of times. The chain combines TRBV4-3 with TRBJ1-6; TRBD1 might be the D (6 bases). This CDR3 contains 16 residues. Trimming removed 0 bases at V and 5 bases at J, with 11 bases between. The germline V gene has CDR1 LGHNA and CDR2 YSLEER. CDR3 region: CASSQDLQGNNSPLHF. The CDR3 DNA reads as TGCGCCAGCAGCCAAGATCTACAGGGAAATAATTCACCCCTCCACTTT.

The chain is built from TRBV9 and TRBJ2-1, with D possibly matching TRBD2 (5 bases). Germline V gene data show CDR1 as SGDLS and CDR2 as YYNGEE. The CDR3 is 14 residues long. Trimming left V 3 bases short and J 4 bases short, with 11 bases between. The CDR3 DNA follows: TGTGCCAGCAGCGGGACTCAAAGTTACAATGAGCAGTTCTTC. It codes for CASSGTQSYNEQFF.

Notes on this clonotype: A much larger clone differs by one base, so this may be a read error. This sequence joins TRBV6-2 or TRBV6-3 and TRBJ2-7; D not resolved. This CDR3 contains 16 residues. Germline V gene data show CDR1 as MNHEY and CDR2 as SVGEGT. Deletions cut 0 bases from V and 5 bases from J, with 17 bases between. The CDR3 DNA sequence: TGTGCCAGCAGTTACTCGTTAACAAAGAATGATGACGAGCAGTACTTC. This translates into CASSYSLTKNDDEQYF.

This clonotype appeared once. A much larger clone lies a single base off, so this may be a read error. The rearrangement joins TRBV7-2 to TRBJ2-7; D is uncertain. This CDR3 spans 14 amino acids. Per germline, CDR1 SGHTA and CDR2 FQGNSA. The CDR3 loop reads CASSSLGGSYERYF. The DNA for the CDR3 is TGTGCCAGCAGCTCCCTAGGCGGATCCTACGAGCGGTACTTC.

Of note for this clonotype: The junction and the germline gene differ at one end; a read error may be behind it. The genes are TRBV7-8 and TRBJ2-6, with a weak D call TRBD2 (5 bases). CDR1 is SGHVS and CDR2 is FQNEAQ in the germline V gene. The CDR3 spans 16 residues. The CDR3 reads CTSSLARYSGANVLTF. DNA for the CDR3: TGTACCAGCAGCTTAGCGAGATACTCTGGGGCCAACGTCCTGACTTTC.